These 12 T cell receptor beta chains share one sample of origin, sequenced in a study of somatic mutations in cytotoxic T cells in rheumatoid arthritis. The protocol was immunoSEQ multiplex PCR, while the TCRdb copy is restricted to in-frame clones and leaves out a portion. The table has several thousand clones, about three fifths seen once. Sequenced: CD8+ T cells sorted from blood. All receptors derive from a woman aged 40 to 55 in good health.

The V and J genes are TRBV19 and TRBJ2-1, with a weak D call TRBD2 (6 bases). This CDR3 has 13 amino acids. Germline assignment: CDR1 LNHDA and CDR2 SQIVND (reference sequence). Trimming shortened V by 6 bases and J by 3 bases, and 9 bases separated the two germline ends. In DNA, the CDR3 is TGTGCCAGTAGCCTCGGGAGCTACAATGAGCAGTTCTTC. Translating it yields CASSLGSYNEQFF.

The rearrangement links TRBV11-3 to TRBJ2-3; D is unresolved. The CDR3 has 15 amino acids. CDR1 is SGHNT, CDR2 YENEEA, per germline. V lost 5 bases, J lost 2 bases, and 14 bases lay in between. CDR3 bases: TGTGCCAGCAGCGTAGTGGATAGCTACACAGATACGCAGTATTTT. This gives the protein CASSVVDSYTDTQYF. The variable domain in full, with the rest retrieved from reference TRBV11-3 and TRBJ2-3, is EAGVVQSPRYKIIEKKQPVAFWCNPISGHNTLYWYLQNLGQGPELLIRYENEEAVDDSQLPKDRFSAERLKGVDSTLKIQPAELGDSAVYLCASSVVDSYTDTQYFGPGTRLTVL.

The chain's CDR3 is CASSLEGLFSYEQYF. For the CDR3, the DNA is TGTGCCAGCAGCTTGGAGGGACTTTTCTCCTACGAGCAGTACTTC. This chain joins TRBV5-6 and TRBJ2-7; a weak D match, TRBD2 (6 bases). This CDR3 has 15 amino acids. Germline V CDR1 and CDR2: SGHDT, YYEEEE. Between the trimmed V and J ends, which lost 0 bases and 0 bases, there was a span of 10 bases.

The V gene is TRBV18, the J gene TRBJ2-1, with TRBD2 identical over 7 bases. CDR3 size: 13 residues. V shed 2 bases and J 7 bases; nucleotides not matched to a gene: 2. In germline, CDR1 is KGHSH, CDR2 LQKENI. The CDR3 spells CASSPLGGNEQFF. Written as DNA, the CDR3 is TGTGCCAGCTCACCATTGGGGGGGAATGAGCAGTTCTTC.

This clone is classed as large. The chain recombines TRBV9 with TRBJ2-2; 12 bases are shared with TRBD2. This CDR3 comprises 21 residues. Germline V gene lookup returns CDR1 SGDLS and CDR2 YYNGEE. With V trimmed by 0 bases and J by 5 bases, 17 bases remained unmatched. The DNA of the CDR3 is TGTGCCAGCAGCGTAGGACCGACTAGCGGGAGATGGTTGGTGGGTACCGGGGAGCTGTTTTTT. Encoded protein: CASSVGPTSGRWLVGTGELFF.

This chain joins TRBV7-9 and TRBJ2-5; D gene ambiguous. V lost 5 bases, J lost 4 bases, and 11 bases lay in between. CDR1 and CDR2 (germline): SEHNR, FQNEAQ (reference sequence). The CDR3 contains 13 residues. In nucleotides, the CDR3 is TGTGCCAGCAGCCAAGGACCGTTAGAGACCCAGTACTTC. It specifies CASSQGPLETQYF. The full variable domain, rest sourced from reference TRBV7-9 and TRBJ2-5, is DTGVSQNPRHKITKRGQNVTFRCDPISEHNRLYWYRQTLGQGPEFLTYFQNEAQLEKSRLLSDRFSAERPKGSFSTLEIQRTEQGDSAMYLCASSQGPLETQYFGPGTRLLVL.

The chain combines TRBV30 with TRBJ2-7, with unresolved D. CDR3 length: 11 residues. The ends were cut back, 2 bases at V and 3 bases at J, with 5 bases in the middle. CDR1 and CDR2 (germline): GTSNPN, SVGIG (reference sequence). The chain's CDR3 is CAWSTLYEQYF. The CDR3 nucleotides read TGTGCCTGGAGTACTCTCTACGAGCAGTACTTC.

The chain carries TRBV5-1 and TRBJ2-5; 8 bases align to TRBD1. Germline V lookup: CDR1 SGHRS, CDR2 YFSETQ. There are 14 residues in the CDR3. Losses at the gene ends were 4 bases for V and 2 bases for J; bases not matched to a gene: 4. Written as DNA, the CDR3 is TGCGCCAGCAGCGGAACAGGGGGACAAGAGACCCAGTACTTC. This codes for CASSGTGGQETQYF.

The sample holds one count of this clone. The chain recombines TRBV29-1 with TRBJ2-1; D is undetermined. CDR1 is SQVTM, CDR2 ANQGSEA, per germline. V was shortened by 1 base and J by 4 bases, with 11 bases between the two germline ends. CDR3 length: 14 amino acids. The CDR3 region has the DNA TGCAGCGTTGAAGGTTGGAGAAAATACAATGAGCAGTTCTTC. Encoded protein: CSVEGWRKYNEQFF.

The CDR3: CASSLVFPPPLTDTQYF. CDR3 nucleotide sequence: TGTGCCAGCAGTCTAGTTTTCCCTCCCCCTTTAACAGATACGCAGTATTTT. V and J are TRBV11-2 and TRBJ2-3, with D hard to call. Germline CDR1 and CDR2: SGHAT and FQNNGV. CDR3 length: 17 amino acids. Trimming took 6 bases from V and 3 from J, leaving 22 bases between them.

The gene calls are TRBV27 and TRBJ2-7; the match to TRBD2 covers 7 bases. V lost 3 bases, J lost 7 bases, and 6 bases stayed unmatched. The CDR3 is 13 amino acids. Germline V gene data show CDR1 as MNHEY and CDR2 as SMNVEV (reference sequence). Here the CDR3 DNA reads TGTGCCAGCAGTTTCGGGGAGCGGGAAGAGCAGTACTTC. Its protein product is CASSFGEREEQYF.

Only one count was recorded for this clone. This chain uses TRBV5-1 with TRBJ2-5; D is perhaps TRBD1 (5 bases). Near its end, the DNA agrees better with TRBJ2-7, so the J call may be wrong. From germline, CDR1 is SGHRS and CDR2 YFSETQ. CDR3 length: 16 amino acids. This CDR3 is CASSLEGAASSYEQYF. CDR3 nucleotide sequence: TGCGCCAGCAGCTTGGAAGGGGCAGCCAGCTCCTACGAGCAGTACTTC.